The TCR beta chain under discussion was sequenced for a study of cytomegalovirus exposure and HLA in healthy donors. Study-level results: The authors later found TCR association rates varying by HLA locus, with DRB1 most and HLA-C fewest. Sequencing likely caused a cluster of highly shared sequence variants. A later analysis linked a missense DCLRE1C variant to TCR beta V- and J-gene trimming.

Germline V gene sequence: CDR1 SGHTA, CDR2 FQGNSA. CDR3 length equals 14 residues. V was pared by 2 bases and J by 1 base, with 9 bases between. It was with 60 Vbeta and 13 Jbeta primers that the PCR ran. The assay was immunoSEQ multiplex PCR, and TCRdb's table has in-frame clones only and misses some. The data contain about 110,000 clones, 75% of them singletons. Concerning this clone itself: The antigen remains unidentified.

The chain employs TRBV7-2 and TRBJ2-7; TRBD1 might be the D (5 bases). Material: PBMCs. This TCR came from a man in his forties or fifties in good health and CMV-seronegative. DNA of the CDR3: TGTGCCAGCAGCTTACAGGGCTCGTCCTACGAGCAGTACTTC. Translating gives CASSLQGSSYEQYF.